Presented here are 3 T cell receptor beta chains from one specimen sequenced in a study of CD8 T cells in ankylosing spondylitis. Study-wide findings and caveats: A TCR beta motif made of 7 to 9 highly homologous variants seemed typical of ankylosing spondylitis blood.

TCRdb redid the calling of the 5' RACE reads with MiXCR, one entry per CDR3 protein. The table lists more than 500,000 distinct CDR3 sequences, roughly 5.3% of them singletons. These TCRs are of unknown antigen specificity. Sequenced sample: blood, either unsorted or a sorted T cell fraction (not recorded which). These receptors were obtained from a male donor with ankylosing spondylitis.

This clonotype was detected ten times or more. The chain carries TRBV5-1 and TRBJ1-1; D perhaps matches TRBD1 (5 bases). The germline gives CDR1 SGHRS, CDR2 YFSETQ. The CDR3 is made up of 14 amino acids. V lost 4 bases to trimming and J lost 10 bases, with 20 bases between them. The CDR3 region has the DNA TGCGCCAGCAGCCTACCCGGGGCTTATGAGGGAGCTTTCTTT. Protein product: CASSLPGAYEGAFF.

The sample holds many counts of this clonotype. The V call is TRBV24-1, the J call TRBJ2-7, with 7 bases matching TRBD1. Per germline, CDR1 KGHDR and CDR2 SFDVKD. The CDR3 consists of 13 residues. With 8 bases clipped from V and 5 bases from J, the junction kept 8 bases outside the gene matches. In nucleotides, the CDR3 is TGTGCCACCACCCGCGGACAGGCCAACGAGCAGTACTTC. Residues: CATTRGQANEQYF.

Only a few counts were recorded for this clonotype. V is TRBV4-2 and J is TRBJ2-5; the match to TRBD2 covers 11 bases. CDR3 length: 15 residues. Trimming at V came to 4 bases and at J to 1 base, leaving 2 bases not matched to a gene. Germline CDR1 reads LGHNA; CDR2 reads YNFKEQ. CDR3 in DNA: TGTGCCAGCAGCCGACTAGCGGGGACCCAAGAGACCCAGTACTTC. Protein: CASSRLAGTQETQYF.